This T cell receptor beta chain was recorded in a study of blood T cell repertoires in COVID-19. At the level of the study: Acute-phase and convalescent COVID-19 samples originated in the United States, Italy and Spain. T cells, B-cell-depleted T cells, or PBMCs supplied cDNA or gDNA.

CDR3 length: 18 amino acids. Trimming stripped 3 bases from V and 2 bases from J, with 20 bases between. Germline assignment: CDR1 LGHNA and CDR2 YNFKEQ. Original handling: Amplification with reference gene primers provided the estimates of nucleated cell counts. Sequencing used immunoSEQ multiplex PCR; TCRdb keeps in-frame clones, though not all of them. V and J calls and clone size are given by that table; D and trimming were obtained from the DNA. The data show about 73,000 clones, around 88% seen once. The sequence was obtained from a man between 50 and 59 years old with active COVID-19. What was sequenced was peripheral blood. V and J are TRBV4-2 and TRBJ2-1; D is perhaps TRBD2 (6 bases). This CDR3 reads CASSQVGWGLVTYNEQFF. The CDR3 DNA sequence: TGTGCCAGCAGCCAGGTCGGCTGGGGACTCGTAACCTACAATGAGCAGTTCTTC.